This T cell receptor beta chain came from a study of control samples from healthy donors and cancer patients. Only in-frame clones appear in the TCRdb table, and some are missing; sequencing was by immunoSEQ multiplex PCR. The table lists roughly 140,000 clones, around 86% of them singletons. Germline V gives CDR1 LNHDA, CDR2 SQIVND (reference sequence). This CDR3 comprises 14 residues. V was cut by 4 bases and J by 2 bases, with 10 bases left in between. The chain has TRBV19 and TRBJ2-3; D might be TRBD1 or TRBD2, each matching 5 bases. This clonotype was sampled from a man aged 25-45 years in good health. Sequenced sample: blood. As DNA, the CDR3 is TGTGCCAGTAGTAGATCGGGGCACACAGATACGCAGTATTTT. It yields the protein CASSRSGHTDTQYF.